This T cell receptor beta chain is drawn from a study of shared clonotypes between healthy human individuals. A remark on this clone: Its specificity is not known.

V was clipped by 5 bases and J by 1 base; unmatched bases: 9. The CDR3 spans 18 residues. The germline CDR1 and CDR2 sequences are PRHDT and FYEKMQ (reference sequence). General observations from the study: Tissue TCR repertoires likely differ from these blood-only repertoires.

The table came from immunoSEQ multiplex PCR; TCRdb's copy has only in-frame clones and leaves some out. This table holds about half a million clones, less than 80% found once. Donors comprised healthy HIV-negative adults lacking recent acute infections or vaccinations. Sequences were obtained from PBMCs. This TCR was recovered from a woman aged 35 to 49 in good health. Some clones in this sample may be carry-over from other donors' samples. The V and J genes are TRBV13 and TRBJ2-7, with 15 bases lining up with TRBD2. Written as DNA, the CDR3 is TGTGCCAGCAGCAAAACCGGGACTAGCGGGAGGAATTCCTACGAGCAGTACTTC. Its translation: CASSKTGTSGRNSYEQYF.